A selection of T cell receptor beta chains follows, all from one sample in a study of a mutant IDH1 vaccine in newly diagnosed glioma. Data came from immunoSEQ multiplex PCR; TCRdb stores just in-frame clones and leaves some out. Here the sample spans about 92,000 clones, roughly 80% being singletons. The starting material was PBMCs, obtained from a glioma patient treated with radiotherapy, temozolomide or both. The receptors derive from a woman aged 50 to 60 with glioma. Both conserved end residues are part of each CDR3. A D gene is named only where the DNA matches it firmly. A clone size is listed for some rows: how often the clone was seen (once, few, many), or a class if it is expanded.

len: 15; j_gene: TRBJ2-1; d_gene: .; abundance: .; v_gene: TRBV6-4; CDR3nt: TGTGCCAGCAGTCCCACTAGGGCGAGCTACAATGAGCAGTTCTTC; CDR3aa: CASSPTRASYNEQFF
len: 14; j_gene: TRBJ1-5; d_gene: TRBD1; abundance: .; v_gene: TRBV19; CDR3nt: TGTGCCACCTCGGACAGGGTGGTCAATCAGCCCCAGCATTTT; CDR3aa: CATSDRVVNQPQHF
len: 16; j_gene: TRBJ1-5; d_gene: .; abundance: .; v_gene: TRBV4-1; CDR3nt: TGCGCCAGCAGCCAAGAGGGTGGGGGTGCCAATCAGCCCCAGCATTTT; CDR3aa: CASSQEGGGANQPQHF
len: 13; j_gene: TRBJ1-1; d_gene: TRBD1; abundance: .; v_gene: TRBV30; CDR3nt: TGTGCCTGGAGGATGACAGGGCTTACTGAAGCTTTCTTT; CDR3aa: CAWRMTGLTEAFF
len: 13; j_gene: TRBJ1-1; d_gene: .; abundance: few; v_gene: TRBV11-2; CDR3nt: TGTGCCAGCACAAAGACCTTGAACACTGAAGCTTTCTTT; CDR3aa: CASTKTLNTEAFF
len: 12; j_gene: TRBJ1-2; d_gene: .; abundance: .; v_gene: TRBV2; CDR3nt: TGTGCCAGCAGTGAGCGGATTTATGGCTACACCTTC; CDR3aa: CASSERIYGYTF
len: 14; j_gene: TRBJ2-1; d_gene: .; abundance: once; v_gene: TRBV5-1; CDR3nt: TGCGCCAGCAGCCCACTTGCAGGGTACAATGAGCAGTTCTTC; CDR3aa: CASSPLAGYNEQFF
len: 14; j_gene: TRBJ1-2; d_gene: TRBD1; abundance: .; v_gene: TRBV6-5; CDR3nt: TGTGCCAGCAGCCTTAACAGGGGGCTTTATGGCTACACCTTC; CDR3aa: CASSLNRGLYGYTF
len: 14; j_gene: TRBJ2-7; d_gene: .; abundance: .; v_gene: TRBV7-9; CDR3nt: TGTGCCAGCAGCTTAAACAGAGGCTATAACGAGCAGTACTTC; CDR3aa: CASSLNRGYNEQYF
len: 16; j_gene: TRBJ1-6; d_gene: .; abundance: once; v_gene: TRBV27; CDR3nt: TGTGCCAGCAGTCCCCTAAGTACTATTGGTAATTCACCCCTCCACTTT; CDR3aa: CASSPLSTIGNSPLHF
len: 15; j_gene: TRBJ1-2; d_gene: .; abundance: .; v_gene: TRBV5-6; CDR3nt: TGTGCCAGCAGCGCCCGGGACGCATCTAACTATGGCTACACCTTC; CDR3aa: CASSARDASNYGYTF
len: 14; j_gene: TRBJ1-4; d_gene: .; abundance: once; v_gene: TRBV28; CDR3nt: TGTGCCAGCGCCCCCATTGGAACTAATGAAAAACTGTTTTTT; CDR3aa: CASAPIGTNEKLFF
len: 12; j_gene: TRBJ1-1; d_gene: .; abundance: .; v_gene: TRBV19; CDR3nt: TGTGCCAGTAGCTGGCAGGGGACTGAAGCTTTCTTT; CDR3aa: CASSWQGTEAFF
len: 17; j_gene: TRBJ2-2; d_gene: .; abundance: once; v_gene: TRBV4-2; CDR3nt: TGTGCCAGCAGCCAAGATGTAGGACAAGGGGACACCGGGGAGCTGTTTTTT; CDR3aa: CASSQDVGQGDTGELFF
len: 13; j_gene: TRBJ2-7; d_gene: .; abundance: .; v_gene: TRBV6-5; CDR3nt: TGTGCCAGCAGCGTACCTTCGGGGATCGAGCAGTACTTC; CDR3aa: CASSVPSGIEQYF
len: 15; j_gene: TRBJ1-2; d_gene: .; abundance: .; v_gene: TRBV7-2; CDR3nt: TGTGCCAGCAGCCGTGGGCAGAATCATTTCTATGGCTACACCTTC; CDR3aa: CASSRGQNHFYGYTF
len: 14; j_gene: TRBJ1-6; d_gene: .; abundance: .; v_gene: TRBV2; CDR3nt: TGTGCCAGCAGGTCCTCAGGGTTCGGTTCACCCCTCCACTTT; CDR3aa: CASRSSGFGSPLHF
len: 13; j_gene: TRBJ1-6; d_gene: .; abundance: few; v_gene: TRBV7-2; CDR3nt: TGTGCCAGCAGCCCGGGAACAGGGTCCGGCCTCCACTTT; CDR3aa: CASSPGTGSGLHF
len: 14; j_gene: TRBJ2-5; d_gene: TRBD1; abundance: .; v_gene: TRBV9; CDR3nt: TGTGCCAGCAGCGGCCGGGACAGTGGCGAGACCCAGTACTTC; CDR3aa: CASSGRDSGETQYF
len: 18; j_gene: TRBJ2-5; d_gene: TRBD2; abundance: .; v_gene: TRBV12-5; CDR3nt: TGTGCTAGTGGCCTCGGGAAAGCGGGGGGCCTTTTTCAAGAGACCCAGTACTTC; CDR3aa: CASGLGKAGGLFQETQYF
len: 15; j_gene: TRBJ2-7; d_gene: TRBD1; abundance: once; v_gene: TRBV9; CDR3nt: TGTGCCAGCAGCCAAACCGGGACAGGGGGTTACGAGCAGTACTTC; CDR3aa: CASSQTGTGGYEQYF
len: 16; j_gene: TRBJ1-2; d_gene: .; abundance: .; v_gene: TRBV9; CDR3nt: TGTGCCAGCAGCGTAGATCCAGGGACTACTAACTATGGCTACACCTTC; CDR3aa: CASSVDPGTTNYGYTF
len: 15; j_gene: TRBJ1-3; d_gene: .; abundance: .; v_gene: TRBV6-5; CDR3nt: TGTGCCAGCAGAGGACGTGGGTACTCTGGAAACACCATATATTTT; CDR3aa: CASRGRGYSGNTIYF
len: 14; j_gene: TRBJ2-2; d_gene: .; abundance: once; v_gene: TRBV7-9; CDR3nt: TGTGCCAGCAGCTTAGGACGGAACACCGGGGAGCTGTTTTTT; CDR3aa: CASSLGRNTGELFF
len: 18; j_gene: TRBJ1-2; d_gene: .; abundance: .; v_gene: TRBV5-1; CDR3nt: TGCGCCAGCAGTTCCCTGGGGACTGACAGGCTCGAGAACTATGGCTACACCTTC; CDR3aa: CASSSLGTDRLENYGYTF
len: 15; j_gene: TRBJ2-5; d_gene: .; abundance: .; v_gene: TRBV28; CDR3nt: TGTGCCAGCAGTTTGGGGGGCGGGGCCCAAGAGACCCAGTACTTC; CDR3aa: CASSLGGGAQETQYF
len: 15; j_gene: TRBJ2-1; d_gene: TRBD2; abundance: few; v_gene: TRBV2; CDR3nt: TGTGCCAGCAGACCTAGCGGGGGGGCCCCTTATGAGCAGTTCTTC; CDR3aa: CASRPSGGAPYEQFF
len: 15; j_gene: TRBJ2-1; d_gene: .; abundance: .; v_gene: TRBV29-1; CDR3nt: TGCAGCGCCCCATTCCCCGGGGGACGGTACAATGAGCAGTTCTTC; CDR3aa: CSAPFPGGRYNEQFF
len: 15; j_gene: TRBJ2-3; d_gene: .; abundance: .; v_gene: TRBV10-1; CDR3nt: TGCGCCAGCAGTGCTTCGGGCTTTAGCACAGATACGCAGTATTTT; CDR3aa: CASSASGFSTDTQYF
len: 16; j_gene: TRBJ2-5; d_gene: TRBD2; abundance: once; v_gene: TRBV19; CDR3nt: TGTGCCAGTAATCTTCGTAGCGGGGGAAACCAAGAGACCCAGTACTTC; CDR3aa: CASNLRSGGNQETQYF
len: 13; j_gene: TRBJ1-4; d_gene: .; abundance: .; v_gene: TRBV6-6; CDR3nt: TGTGCCAGCAGTTCTGGGGAGCTGGGAAAACTGTTTTTT; CDR3aa: CASSSGELGKLFF
len: 11; j_gene: TRBJ2-7; d_gene: .; abundance: .; v_gene: TRBV29-1; CDR3nt: TGCAGCGCCGTCCTATCTTACGAGCAGTACTTC; CDR3aa: CSAVLSYEQYF
len: 14; j_gene: TRBJ2-5; d_gene: .; abundance: .; v_gene: TRBV5-1; CDR3nt: TGCGCCAGCAGCTTGGCACTGGGGGATGAGACCCAGTACTTC; CDR3aa: CASSLALGDETQYF
len: 14; j_gene: TRBJ2-2; d_gene: .; abundance: .; v_gene: TRBV10-3; CDR3nt: TGTGCCATCGGTGAATTACCGGGCACCGGGGAGCTGTTTTTT; CDR3aa: CAIGELPGTGELFF
len: 17; j_gene: TRBJ2-3; d_gene: .; abundance: .; v_gene: TRBV5-5; CDR3nt: TGTGCCAGCAGCTTTACTTTGGACATGACCTCCACAGATACGCAGTATTTT; CDR3aa: CASSFTLDMTSTDTQYF
len: 14; j_gene: TRBJ2-2; d_gene: .; abundance: .; v_gene: TRBV10-3; CDR3nt: TGTGCCACCAAGGAAGGGAGGCTAACCGGGGAGCTGTTTTTT; CDR3aa: CATKEGRLTGELFF
len: 13; j_gene: TRBJ2-7; d_gene: TRBD1; abundance: .; v_gene: TRBV6-5; CDR3nt: TGTGCCAGCGGCTCGGGACAGATCTACGAGCAGTACTTC; CDR3aa: CASGSGQIYEQYF
len: 15; j_gene: TRBJ2-1; d_gene: TRBD2; abundance: .; v_gene: TRBV6-4; CDR3nt: TGTGCCAGCAGTGAGGCGGGGGACTCCTACAATGAGCAGTTCTTC; CDR3aa: CASSEAGDSYNEQFF
len: 14; j_gene: TRBJ1-2; d_gene: .; abundance: .; v_gene: TRBV5-6; CDR3nt: TGTGCCAGCACGTCAGACAGGTTCGGGCTAGGCTACACCTTC; CDR3aa: CASTSDRFGLGYTF
len: 13; j_gene: TRBJ2-5; d_gene: .; abundance: .; v_gene: TRBV4-2; CDR3nt: TGTGCCAGCAGCCAAGATGAGGGGGAGACCCAGTACTTC; CDR3aa: CASSQDEGETQYF
len: 17; j_gene: TRBJ1-5; d_gene: .; abundance: .; v_gene: TRBV28; CDR3nt: TGTGCCAGCAGTTCTACCCGCGGCAGGGTCCTTGGTACGCCCCAGCATTTT; CDR3aa: CASSSTRGRVLGTPQHF
len: 14; j_gene: TRBJ2-3; d_gene: .; abundance: .; v_gene: TRBV7-9; CDR3nt: TGTGCCAGCAACAAAAAAGGAGGGGCAGATACGCAGTATTTT; CDR3aa: CASNKKGGADTQYF
len: 15; j_gene: TRBJ2-3; d_gene: TRBD2; abundance: .; v_gene: TRBV5-1; CDR3nt: TGCGCCAGCAGTCAAGCAAGCGGGGGCACAGATACGCAGTATTTT; CDR3aa: CASSQASGGTDTQYF
len: 12; j_gene: TRBJ1-4; d_gene: .; abundance: .; v_gene: TRBV21-1; CDR3nt: TGTGCCAGCAGCGGTCGAAATGAAAAACTGTTTTTT; CDR3aa: CASSGRNEKLFF
len: 14; j_gene: TRBJ1-1; d_gene: .; abundance: .; v_gene: TRBV4-3; CDR3nt: TGCGCCAGCAGCCAAGATCTAAGGGGTCGTGAAGCTTTCTTT; CDR3aa: CASSQDLRGREAFF
len: 15; j_gene: TRBJ2-5; d_gene: .; abundance: once; v_gene: TRBV7-9; CDR3nt: TGTGCCAGCAGCTTAGGGCAGGCACCCAGGGAGACCCAGTACTTC; CDR3aa: CASSLGQAPRETQYF
len: 14; j_gene: TRBJ2-7; d_gene: .; abundance: .; v_gene: TRBV14; CDR3nt: TGTGCCAGCAGCCAAGTGGGAACGGCCCACGAGCAGTACTTC; CDR3aa: CASSQVGTAHEQYF
len: 15; j_gene: TRBJ1-5; d_gene: TRBD1; abundance: .; v_gene: TRBV5-6; CDR3nt: TGTGCCAGCAGCTTGGGGACAGGGGGCCCTCAGCCCCAGCATTTT; CDR3aa: CASSLGTGGPQPQHF
len: 12; j_gene: TRBJ1-2; d_gene: .; abundance: .; v_gene: TRBV5-1; CDR3nt: TGCGCCAGCAGGATGGAGGGCTATGGCTACACCTTC; CDR3aa: CASRMEGYGYTF
len: 15; j_gene: TRBJ2-7; d_gene: .; abundance: few; v_gene: TRBV5-8; CDR3nt: TGTGCCAGCAGCCCGGCGGGCGGACAGTGGGGCGAGCAGTACTTC; CDR3aa: CASSPAGGQWGEQYF
len: 14; j_gene: TRBJ2-7; d_gene: .; abundance: .; v_gene: TRBV29-1; CDR3nt: TGCAGCGTTGTGGGGGGCCCGGAGCCCTACGAGCAGTACTTC; CDR3aa: CSVVGGPEPYEQYF
len: 18; j_gene: TRBJ2-3; d_gene: .; abundance: .; v_gene: TRBV10-3; CDR3nt: TGTGCCATCAGTGACCATCGCGAAGCACAATTTGGGACAGATACGCAGTATTTT; CDR3aa: CAISDHREAQFGTDTQYF
len: 17; j_gene: TRBJ2-5; d_gene: TRBD2; abundance: once; v_gene: TRBV27; CDR3nt: TGTGCCAGCAGTCCACTCGGACTAGCGGGGAGTCAAGAGACCCAGTACTTC; CDR3aa: CASSPLGLAGSQETQYF
len: 14; j_gene: TRBJ2-2; d_gene: .; abundance: .; v_gene: TRBV4-1; CDR3nt: TGCGCCAGCAGCCGACAGATTAACACCGGGGAGCTGTTTTTT; CDR3aa: CASSRQINTGELFF
len: 13; j_gene: TRBJ2-5; d_gene: .; abundance: .; v_gene: TRBV15; CDR3nt: TGTGCCACCGTACCGGGGCCTGGGGAGACCCAGTACTTC; CDR3aa: CATVPGPGETQYF